The 26 T cell receptor beta chains below all came from one sample that was sequenced in a study of PD-L1 blockade in urothelial cancer. As to time point: pretreatment peripheral blood. The table came from immunoSEQ multiplex PCR; TCRdb's copy has only in-frame clones and leaves some out. Among roughly 63,000 clones listed, roughly four fifths were seen once. Sequenced material: PBMCs, taken around atezolizumab (anti-PD-L1) treatment. The receptors originated from a man aged 65 to 79 with urothelial cancer.

The V gene is TRBV7-9, the J gene TRBJ2-7; D possibly corresponds to TRBD1 (5 bases). Trimming removed 1 base from V and 2 bases from J, with 9 bases in between. The length of the CDR3 is 14 residues. Germline V gives CDR1 SEHNR, CDR2 FQNEAQ (reference sequence). The CDR3 is CASSLGTLTYEQYF. The CDR3 DNA reads as TGTGCCAGCAGCTTAGGGACACTTACCTACGAGCAGTACTTC.

Written as DNA, the CDR3 is TGTGCCAGTAGAACAAGCGGGACTTACAATGAGCAGTTCTTC. Protein product: CASRTSGTYNEQFF. The rearrangement links TRBV19 to TRBJ2-1, with 7 bases lining up with TRBD2. CDR1 is LNHDA, CDR2 SQIVND, per germline (reference sequence). The CDR3 is 14 amino acids. V shed 6 bases, J shed 4 bases, and the junction held 6 bases outside the gene matches.

This rearrangement joins TRBV5-1 to TRBJ2-1; 10 bases line up with TRBD2. V shed 1 base, J shed 10 bases, and the junction held 8 bases outside the gene matches. The CDR3 loop spans 15 amino acids. The V gene's germline CDR1 is SGHRS and CDR2 YFSETQ. The CDR3 loop is CASSLTSGTGREQFF. The CDR3, as DNA: TGCGCCAGCAGCTTGACTAGCGGGACGGGGAGGGAGCAGTTCTTC.

The chain uses TRBV5-6 and TRBJ2-7; 11 bases map to TRBD2. The V gene end was trimmed by 2 bases and the J gene end by 7 bases; junction bases not matched to a gene: 5. Germline CDR1 reads SGHDT; CDR2 reads YYEEEE. The CDR3 runs to 14 residues. CDR3 bases: TGTGCCAGCAGCTTAACTAGCGGGAGCAGAGAGCAGTACTTC. Residues: CASSLTSGSREQYF.

The chain couples TRBV7-3 to TRBJ2-5, with 9 bases aligning to TRBD2. This CDR3 spans 17 amino acids. The junction had 11 bases not matched to a gene; V was cut back by 1 base and J by 5 bases. Germline CDR1 is SGHTA and CDR2 is FQGTGA. CDR3 sequence reads: CASSLIAGGTHSETQYF. The CDR3 DNA reads TGTGCCAGCAGCTTAATTGCGGGGGGGACGCATTCTGAGACCCAGTACTTC.

The chain recombines TRBV30 with TRBJ2-2, with TRBD1 as a possible D gene (8 bases). The germline V gene has CDR1 GTSNPN and CDR2 SVGIG (reference sequence). This CDR3 has 14 amino acids. V was shortened by 2 bases and J by 5 bases, with 12 bases between the two germline ends. Here the CDR3 DNA reads TGTGCCTGGAGTTACAGGGGGGGGACCGGGGAGCTGTTTTTT. Amino acids: CAWSYRGGTGELFF.

This chain joins TRBV2 and TRBJ2-7; maybe TRBD2 (6 bases). V was shortened by 11 bases and J by 4 bases, with 15 bases between the two germline ends. Germline V gene data show CDR1 as SNHLY and CDR2 as FYNNEI. This CDR3 is built from 12 residues. The CDR3 loop is CAARRDTYEQYF. The CDR3 nucleotides are TGTGCCGCGAGGAGGGATACATACGAGCAGTACTTC. The whole variable domain, filled in from reference TRBV2 and TRBJ2-7, reads EPEVTQTPSHQVTQMGQEVILRCVPISNHLYFYWYRQILGQKVEFLVSFYNNEISEKSEIFDDQFSVERPDGSNFTLKIRSTKLEDSAMYFCAARRDTYEQYFGPGTRLTVT.

V usage is TRBV5-1 and J usage is TRBJ2-5; 7 bases map to TRBD2. Trimming at V came to 4 bases and at J to 4 bases, leaving 10 bases not matched to a gene. Germline loops: CDR1 SGHRS, CDR2 YFSETQ. The CDR3 has 15 residues. CDR3 sequence reads: CASSLSGAPGETQYF. The DNA for the CDR3 is TGCGCCAGCAGCCTAAGCGGGGCCCCTGGAGAGACCCAGTACTTC.

J is TRBJ2-7 and V is TRBV10-3; 11 bases are shared with TRBD2. Germline-derived CDR1 and CDR2 are ENHRY and SYGVKD. The V gene end was trimmed by 6 bases and the J gene end by 1 base; junction bases not matched to a gene: 2. CDR3 length: 14 amino acids. CDR3 coding DNA: TGTGCCATCAGGTCTAGCGGGAGGTCCTACGAGCAGTACTTC. Translated, it gives CAIRSSGRSYEQYF.

This clone was seen repeatedly, ten times or more. The genes are TRBV7-8 and TRBJ1-1, with D possibly matching TRBD1 (6 bases). The CDR3 contains 15 residues. Germline CDR1 reads SGHVS; CDR2 reads FQNEAQ. Between the trimmed V and J ends, which lost 5 bases and 1 base, there was a span of 14 bases. CDR3 bases: TGTGCCAGCAGCCCACGCACAGGGTGGAACACTGAAGCTTTCTTT. Protein sequence: CASSPRTGWNTEAFF.

This clone has just a few counts. The chain links TRBV7-2 to TRBJ1-5; the D gene is possibly TRBD1 (5 bases). Germline V gene lookup returns CDR1 SGHTA and CDR2 FQGNSA. The CDR3 runs to 13 residues. Trimming shortened V by 4 bases and J by 7 bases, and 11 bases separated the two germline ends. The CDR3 sequence is CASSSQGYQPQHF. As DNA, the CDR3 is TGTGCCAGCAGCTCTCAGGGTTACCAGCCCCAGCATTTT.

The rearrangement joins TRBV2 to TRBJ1-5, with unresolved D. Trimming stripped 3 bases from V and 7 bases from J, with 13 bases between. Germline V gives CDR1 SNHLY, CDR2 FYNNEI. The CDR3 sequence is 14 residues long. Written as DNA, the CDR3 is TGTGCCAGCAGTGATACGACAATTTACCAGCCCCAGCATTTT. This sequence encodes CASSDTTIYQPQHF.

The chain has TRBV7-8 and TRBJ1-4, with a tentative D call TRBD1 (6 bases). The CDR3 loop spans 15 amino acids. V lost 4 bases and J 4 bases, leaving 13 bases between the germline ends. Germline-derived CDR1 and CDR2 are SGHVS and FQNEAQ. In DNA form, the CDR3 reads TGTGCCAGCAGCTCAAACAGGGCAAGTAATGAAAAACTGTTTTTT. Amino acids: CASSSNRASNEKLFF.

This clone was detected a few times. The chain combines TRBV18 with TRBJ2-1; 7 nucleotides match TRBD2. The CDR3 contains 12 residues. The germline V gene has CDR1 KGHSH and CDR2 LQKENI. Unmatched junction bases numbered 7, after V lost 11 bases and J lost 6 bases. The CDR3 loop reads CAGSAGVNEQFF. CDR3 bases: TGTGCCGGCAGCGCGGGGGTCAATGAGCAGTTCTTC.

The rearrangement links TRBV6-1 to TRBJ2-7, with a possible D match to TRBD1 (5 bases). The CDR3 is made up of 15 amino acids. The germline CDR1 and CDR2 sequences are MNHNS and SASEGT. The germline V and J ends were trimmed by 2 bases and 3 bases, with 14 bases remaining between them. DNA for the CDR3: TGTGCCAGCAGTGAACAACTCGACAGCAACTACGAGCAGTACTTC. The encoded protein is CASSEQLDSNYEQYF.

The V gene is TRBV5-1, the J gene TRBJ2-1; 7 nucleotides agree with TRBD1. V shed 4 bases and J 5 bases; nucleotides not matched to a gene: 9. This CDR3 is built from 15 residues. The germline V gene encodes CDR1 SGHRS and CDR2 YFSETQ. CDR3 sequence: CASSPRGLPDNEQFF. CDR3 DNA: TGCGCCAGCAGCCCTAGGGGGCTACCGGACAATGAGCAGTTCTTC.

The rearrangement links TRBV19 to TRBJ1-5, with 7 positions matching TRBD1. Trimming cost V 5 bases and J 4 bases; bases outside gene matches: 8. CDR3 length: 15 amino acids. The germline CDR1 and CDR2 sequences are LNHDA and SQIVND (reference sequence). The CDR3 region is CASSPPGGQNQPQHF. The CDR3 DNA follows: TGTGCCAGTAGTCCACCAGGGGGGCAAAATCAGCCCCAGCATTTT.

The rearrangement joins TRBV6-5 to TRBJ2-2, with D perhaps matching TRBD1 (6 bases). The CDR3 has 15 residues. V lost 0 bases and J 7 bases, leaving 12 bases between the germline ends. Per the germline V gene, CDR1 is MNHEY and CDR2 is SVGAGI. The CDR3 protein is CASSYSSRRGGELFF. In DNA, the CDR3 is TGTGCCAGCAGTTACTCCTCCCGCAGGGGCGGGGAGCTGTTTTTT.

V and J are TRBV5-1 and TRBJ2-5; perhaps TRBD2 as D (6 bases). The CDR3 covers 15 residues. Trimming took 0 bases from V and 6 from J, leaving 15 bases between them. Germline values: CDR1 SGHRS, CDR2 YFSETQ. The CDR3 loop reads CASSLGPMEGKTQYF. In nucleotides, the CDR3 is TGCGCCAGCAGCTTGGGCCCTATGGAGGGGAAGACCCAGTACTTC.

The CDR3 bases are TGTGCCAGCAGCTTAAGTCTTCCGGGAGGCTACACCTTC. Its translation: CASSLSLPGGYTF. The rearrangement links TRBV7-9 to TRBJ1-2, with D hard to call. The germline V gene encodes CDR1 SEHNR and CDR2 FQNEAQ (reference sequence). V shed 2 bases and J shed 8 bases, with 12 bases lying between them. The CDR3 loop spans 13 amino acids.

The V gene is TRBV7-2, the J gene TRBJ1-1; D gene uncertain. V was shortened by 4 bases and J by 4 bases, with 13 bases between the two germline ends. Germline loops: CDR1 SGHTA, CDR2 FQGNSA. The CDR3 sequence is 14 residues long. CDR3 residues: CASSYSSRVTEAFF. CDR3 coding DNA: TGTGCCAGCAGCTATTCGTCGAGGGTCACTGAAGCTTTCTTT.

The chain is built from TRBV15 and TRBJ2-3; 9 nucleotides align to TRBD2. J was trimmed by 1 base and V by 0 bases; bases with no gene match: 2. The CDR3 is 16 amino acids. CDR1 is LNHNV and CDR2 is YYDKDF in the germline V gene (reference sequence). CDR3 residues: CATSRDVAGGTDTQYF. The CDR3 bases are TGTGCCACCAGCAGAGATGTAGCGGGGGGCACAGATACGCAGTATTTT. The full variable domain, rest sourced from reference TRBV15 and TRBJ2-3, is DAMVIQNPRYQVTQFGKPVTLSCSQTLNHNVMYWYQQKSSQAPKLLFHYYDKDFNNEADTPDNFQSRRPNTSFCFLDIRSPGLGDTAMYLCATSRDVAGGTDTQYFGPGTRLTVL.

The gene calls are TRBV7-2 and TRBJ2-7, with 7 bases that match TRBD2. Germline V gene lookup returns CDR1 SGHTA and CDR2 FQGNSA. Trimming at V came to 5 bases and at J to 5 bases, leaving 12 bases not matched to a gene. The CDR3 consists of 15 residues. The CDR3 region has the DNA TGTGCCAGCAGCCGTGAGGTGGCGGGAGTGCACGAGCAGTACTTC. Protein product: CASSREVAGVHEQYF.

This chain links TRBV9 with TRBJ1-1, with D tentatively TRBD1 (5 bases). Trimming cost V 7 bases and J 2 bases, with 15 bases left between them. This CDR3 is 14 amino acids long. The V gene's germline CDR1 is SGDLS and CDR2 YYNGEE. The CDR3 loop reads CASGAGRENTEAFF. The CDR3 DNA is TGTGCCAGCGGAGCGGGACGGGAAAACACTGAAGCTTTCTTT.

The J gene is TRBJ1-2, the V gene TRBV28; D may be TRBD1 (6 bases). The germline CDR1 and CDR2 sequences are MDHEN and SYDVKM. This CDR3 spans 11 amino acids. V was pared by 7 bases and J by 5 bases, with 8 bases between. CDR3: CASNRDYGYTF. The CDR3 DNA sequence: TGTGCCAGCAACAGGGATTATGGCTACACCTTC.

This chain uses TRBV5-1 with TRBJ2-5; 13 bases match TRBD2. Trimming removed 2 bases from V and 5 bases from J; junction bases left unmatched: 9. The CDR3 runs 17 residues. The germline V gene has CDR1 SGHRS and CDR2 YFSETQ. CDR3: CASSLGQLAGGHETQYF. CDR3 DNA sequence: TGCGCCAGCAGCTTAGGCCAACTAGCGGGGGGGCATGAGACCCAGTACTTC.